The clone carrying this T cell receptor (beta chain) was counted a few times. The target antigen is unknown. One base away lies a much larger clone, so this may be a sequencing read error. Full-length variable regions came from constant-region reverse primers plus semi-nested Nested Universal Primer A PCR. TCRdb re-called the 5' RACE reads through MiXCR, storing one row per CDR3 protein. The sample yields more than 8,000 distinct CDR3 sequences, 25% to 30% seen once. Cells sorted as Tregs were CD4+, CD25+ and CD127-/low. General study points: Tumor memory CD4+ T cell TCR gene usage clustered with blood and lymph node memory CD4+ cells and lymph node naive CD4+ cells. Tumor-infiltrating Treg TCR alpha and beta sequences overlapped most with tumor naive CD4+ T cells, then blood naive. Larger-cohort validation covered only one TCR beta V-J rearrangement.

The sequencing input was Tregs sorted from blood. The clonotype originates from a female donor with breast cancer.

In DNA form, the CDR3 reads TGCAGTGCTGGGTCGCTAGAGAGGTTCTTC. Its translation is CSAGSLERFF. The rearrangement links TRBV20-1 to TRBJ2-1; D not certain. Trimming shortened V by 5 bases and J by 15 bases, and 14 bases separated the two germline ends. CDR1 and CDR2 (germline): DFQATT, SNEGSKA (reference sequence). The CDR3 has 10 residues.